This T cell receptor (beta chain) was found in a study of early T cells in non-severe SARS-CoV-2 infection. In the study overall: Sequencing of unsorted whole blood was done on bulk RNA, leaving chains unpaired. Study-wide findings and caveats: Database matching using VDJdb favored anti-spike CD8 responses, with private and CD4 specificities left missing.

CDR3 length: 15 residues. Germline V gene lookup returns CDR1 LGHNA and CDR2 YNFKEQ. Trimming took off 0 bases at V and 9 bases at J, with 12 bases between the two ends. Unique molecular identifiers were affixed to single, distinct cDNA molecules. TCRdb recomputed calls from the 5' RACE reads with MiXCR, one row per CDR3 protein. The sample shows about 20,000 distinct CDR3 sequences, roughly 4% of them seen only once. This clonotype was found many times. Its antigen is unknown. J is TRBJ1-6 and V is TRBV4-2, with D perhaps matching TRBD1 (6 bases). The clonotype originates from an adult who was a healthcare worker with PCR-confirmed SARS-CoV-2 infection or an uninfected control (not recorded which). Sequenced material: whole blood. The DNA for the CDR3 is TGTGCCAGCAGCCAAGATGTCGCAGGGGTTTCACCCCTCCACTTT. Its protein product is CASSQDVAGVSPLHF.